This T cell receptor beta chain is drawn from a study of response to subunit inactivated influenza vaccine. Trimming removed 3 bases from V and 4 bases from J, with 11 bases in between. CDR3 size: 14 residues. In germline, CDR1 is SGHRS, CDR2 YFSETQ. Each CDR3 protein is one row after TCRdb ran MiXCR on the RT-PCR reads. Of 650,000 to 800,000 distinct CDR3 sequences in the sample, approximately 17% were seen once. A few counts support this clonotype. The antigen is unknown. The study, taken as a whole, reports: T cells newly recruited by each seasonal influenza vaccination are few, the authors suggested.

The chain employs TRBV5-1 and TRBJ2-1; D gene unclear. The TCR originated in a middle-aged man who received an inactivated influenza vaccine. This sample comprised PBMCs from blood, obtained roughly 5 days after vaccination. CDR3 nucleotide sequence: TGCGCCAGCAGCTCGACCAATACATACAATGAGCAGTTCTTC. It yields the protein CASSSTNTYNEQFF.